This T cell receptor (beta chain) comes out of a study of blood T cell repertoires in COVID-19. Only in-frame clones appear in the TCRdb table, and some are missing; sequencing was by immunoSEQ multiplex PCR. In the table there are about 83,000 clones, 87% of which are singletons. The CDR3 is 17 residues long. Germline CDR1 is SGHRS and CDR2 is YFSETQ. Trimming took 0 bases from V and 1 from J; bases not matched to a gene: 4. Sample: peripheral blood. The rearrangement links TRBV5-1 to TRBJ2-5; 12 bases line up with TRBD2. This clonotype was sampled from a man between 60 and 75 years old with acute or convalescent COVID-19. The CDR3 reads CASSLGLAGARQETQYF. DNA of the CDR3: TGCGCCAGCAGCTTGGGACTAGCGGGGGCCCGCCAAGAGACCCAGTACTTC. The full variable domain, rest sourced from reference TRBV5-1 and TRBJ2-5, is KAGVTQTPRYLIKTRGQQVTLSCSPISGHRSVSWYQQTPGQGLQFLFEYFSETQRNKGNFPGRFSGRQFSNSRSEMNVSTLELGDSALYLCASSLGLAGARQETQYFGPGTRLLVL.